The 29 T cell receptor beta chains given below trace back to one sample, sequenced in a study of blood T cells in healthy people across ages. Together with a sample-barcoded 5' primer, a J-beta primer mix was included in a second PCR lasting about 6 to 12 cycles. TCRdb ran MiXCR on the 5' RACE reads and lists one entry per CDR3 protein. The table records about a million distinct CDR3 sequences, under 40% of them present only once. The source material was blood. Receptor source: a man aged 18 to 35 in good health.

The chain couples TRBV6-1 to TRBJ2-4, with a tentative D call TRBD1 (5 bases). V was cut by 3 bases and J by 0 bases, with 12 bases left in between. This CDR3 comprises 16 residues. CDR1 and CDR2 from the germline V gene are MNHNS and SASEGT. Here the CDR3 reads CASSDPQAVAKNIQYF. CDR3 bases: TGTGCCAGCAGTGATCCACAGGCCGTAGCCAAAAACATTCAGTACTTC.

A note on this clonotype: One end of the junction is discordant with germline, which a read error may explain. The CDR3: CRRGDRSAGNTIYF. The CDR3 nucleotides read TGTAGACGGGGGGACAGAAGTGCTGGAAACACCATATATTTT. The chain employs TRBV29-1 and TRBJ1-3, with TRBD1 matching 7 bases. The CDR3 runs to 14 residues. Per germline, CDR1 SQVTM and CDR2 ANQGSEA. Full variable domain (missing parts from reference TRBV29-1 and TRBJ1-3): SAVISQKPSRDICQRGTSLTIQCQVDSQVTMMFWYRQQPGQSLTLIATANQGSEATYESGFVIDKFPISRPNLTFSTLTVSNMSPEDSSIYLCRRGDRSAGNTIYFGEGSWLTVV.

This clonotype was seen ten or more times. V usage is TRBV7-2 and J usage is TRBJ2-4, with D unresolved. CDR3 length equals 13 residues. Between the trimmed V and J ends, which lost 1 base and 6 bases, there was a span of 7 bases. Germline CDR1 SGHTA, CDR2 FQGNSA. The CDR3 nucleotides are TGTGCCAGCAGCTTAGAACATTTAAACATTCAGTACTTC. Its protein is CASSLEHLNIQYF.

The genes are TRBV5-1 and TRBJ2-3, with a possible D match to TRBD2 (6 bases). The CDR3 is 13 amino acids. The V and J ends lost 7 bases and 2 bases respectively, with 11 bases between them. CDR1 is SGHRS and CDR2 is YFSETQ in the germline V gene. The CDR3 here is CASGTSPTDTQYF. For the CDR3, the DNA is TGCGCCAGCGGCACTAGCCCCACAGATACGCAGTATTTT.

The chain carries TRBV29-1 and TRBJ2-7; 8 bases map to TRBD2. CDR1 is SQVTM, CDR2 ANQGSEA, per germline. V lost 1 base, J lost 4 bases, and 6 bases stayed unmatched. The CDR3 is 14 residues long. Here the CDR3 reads CSVEAAGGRYEQYF. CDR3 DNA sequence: TGCAGCGTTGAAGCGGCGGGGGGTAGGTACGAGCAGTACTTC.

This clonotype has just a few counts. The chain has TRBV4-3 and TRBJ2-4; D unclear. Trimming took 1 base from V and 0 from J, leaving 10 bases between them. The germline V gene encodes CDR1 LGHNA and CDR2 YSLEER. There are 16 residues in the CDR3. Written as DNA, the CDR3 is TGCGCCAGCAGCCAAGTCCTGGCGGTAGCCAAAAACATTCAGTACTTC. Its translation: CASSQVLAVAKNIQYF.

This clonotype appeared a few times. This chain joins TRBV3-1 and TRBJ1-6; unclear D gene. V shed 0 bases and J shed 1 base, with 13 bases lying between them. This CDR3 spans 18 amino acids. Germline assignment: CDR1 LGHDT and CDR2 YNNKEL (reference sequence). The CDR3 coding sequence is TGTGCCAGCAGCCAAGATAGCGGCCGGGGTTCCTATAATTCACCCCTCCACTTT. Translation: CASSQDSGRGSYNSPLHF.

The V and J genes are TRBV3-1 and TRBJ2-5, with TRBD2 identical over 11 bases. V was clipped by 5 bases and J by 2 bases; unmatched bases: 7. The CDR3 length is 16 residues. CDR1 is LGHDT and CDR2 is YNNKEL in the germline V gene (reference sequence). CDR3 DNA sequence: TGTGCCAGCAGCACCTCTAGCGGGGGGCCACAAGAGACCCAGTACTTC. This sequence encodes CASSTSSGGPQETQYF.

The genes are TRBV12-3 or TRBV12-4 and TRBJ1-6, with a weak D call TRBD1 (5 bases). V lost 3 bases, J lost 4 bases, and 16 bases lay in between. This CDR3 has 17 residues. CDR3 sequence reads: CASSLAGTSTYNSPLHF. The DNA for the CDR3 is TGTGCCAGCAGTTTGGCAGGGACCAGTACTTATAATTCACCCCTCCACTTT.

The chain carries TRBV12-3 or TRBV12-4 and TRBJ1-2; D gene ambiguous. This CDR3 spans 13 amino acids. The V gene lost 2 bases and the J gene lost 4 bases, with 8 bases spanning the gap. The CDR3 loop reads CASSLSDLYGYTF. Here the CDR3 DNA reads TGTGCCAGCAGTTTATCGGACCTCTATGGCTACACCTTC.

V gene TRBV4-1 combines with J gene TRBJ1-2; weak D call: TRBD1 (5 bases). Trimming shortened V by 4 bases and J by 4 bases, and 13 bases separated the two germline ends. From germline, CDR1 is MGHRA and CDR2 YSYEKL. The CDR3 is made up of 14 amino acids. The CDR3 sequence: CASSPIRDPYGYTF. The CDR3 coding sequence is TGCGCCAGCAGCCCTATCAGGGACCCCTATGGCTACACCTTC.

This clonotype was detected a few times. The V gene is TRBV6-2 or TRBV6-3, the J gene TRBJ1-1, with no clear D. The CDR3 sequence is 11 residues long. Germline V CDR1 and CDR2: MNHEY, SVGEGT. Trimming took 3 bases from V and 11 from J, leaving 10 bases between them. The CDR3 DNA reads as TGTGCCAGCAGTTATGGGATCGACGCTTTCTTT. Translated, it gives CASSYGIDAFF.

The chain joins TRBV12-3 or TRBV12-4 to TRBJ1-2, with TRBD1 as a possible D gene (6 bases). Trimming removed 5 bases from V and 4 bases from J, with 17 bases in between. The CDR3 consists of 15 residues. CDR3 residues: CASSPSGADVYGYTF. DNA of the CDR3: TGTGCCAGCAGTCCTTCGGGGGCAGACGTCTATGGCTACACCTTC.

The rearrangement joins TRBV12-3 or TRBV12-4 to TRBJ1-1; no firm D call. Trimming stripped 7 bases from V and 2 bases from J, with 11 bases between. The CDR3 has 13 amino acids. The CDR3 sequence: CASNWKVNTEAFF. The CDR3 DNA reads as TGTGCCAGCAATTGGAAGGTTAACACTGAAGCTTTCTTT.

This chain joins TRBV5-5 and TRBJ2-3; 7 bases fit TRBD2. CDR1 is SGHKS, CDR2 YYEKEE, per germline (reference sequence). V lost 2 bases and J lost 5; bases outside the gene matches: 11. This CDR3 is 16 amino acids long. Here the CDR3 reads CASSFMLKREGDTQYF. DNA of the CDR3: TGTGCCAGCAGCTTTATGTTGAAAAGGGAGGGAGATACGCAGTATTTT.

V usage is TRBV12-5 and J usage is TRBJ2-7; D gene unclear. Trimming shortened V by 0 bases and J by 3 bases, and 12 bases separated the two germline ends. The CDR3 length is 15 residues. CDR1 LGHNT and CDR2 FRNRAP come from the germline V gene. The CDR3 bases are TGTGCTAGTGGTTTGGTGATGCAGGCCTACTACGAGCAGTACTTC. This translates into CASGLVMQAYYEQYF.

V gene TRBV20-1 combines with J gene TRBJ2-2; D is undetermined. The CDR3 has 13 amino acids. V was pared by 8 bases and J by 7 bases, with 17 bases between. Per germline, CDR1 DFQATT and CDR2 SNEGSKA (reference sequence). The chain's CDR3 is CSTKPPRLGELFF. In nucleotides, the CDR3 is TGCAGTACTAAACCCCCGCGCCTCGGGGAGCTGTTTTTT.

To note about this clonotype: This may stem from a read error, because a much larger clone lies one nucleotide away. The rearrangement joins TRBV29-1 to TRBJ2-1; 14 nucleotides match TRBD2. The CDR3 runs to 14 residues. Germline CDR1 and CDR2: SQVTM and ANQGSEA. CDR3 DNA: TGCAGCGTCCGGACTAGCGGGGGGTACAAGGAGCAGTTCTTC. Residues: CSVRTSGGYKEQFF.

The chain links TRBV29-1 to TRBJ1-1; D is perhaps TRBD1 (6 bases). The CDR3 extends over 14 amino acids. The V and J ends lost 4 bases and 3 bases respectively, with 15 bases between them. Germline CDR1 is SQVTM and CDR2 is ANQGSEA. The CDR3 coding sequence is TGCAGCGTTGGGCCTAAGGGGGTTGACACTGAAGCTTTCTTT. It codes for CSVGPKGVDTEAFF.

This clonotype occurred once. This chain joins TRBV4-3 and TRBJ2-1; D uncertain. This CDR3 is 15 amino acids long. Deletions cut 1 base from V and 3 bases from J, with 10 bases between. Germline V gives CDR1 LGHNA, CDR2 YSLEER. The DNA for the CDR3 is TGCGCCAGCAGCCAAGGCCGGTCCGTCTACAATGAGCAGTTCTTC. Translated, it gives CASSQGRSVYNEQFF.

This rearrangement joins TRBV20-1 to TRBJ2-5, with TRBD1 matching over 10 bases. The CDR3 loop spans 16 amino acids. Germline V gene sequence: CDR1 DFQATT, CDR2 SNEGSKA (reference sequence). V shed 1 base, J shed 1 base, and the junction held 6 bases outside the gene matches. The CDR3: CSARVLGQGVQETQYF. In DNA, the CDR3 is TGCAGTGCTAGAGTTCTCGGACAGGGGGTCCAAGAGACCCAGTACTTC.

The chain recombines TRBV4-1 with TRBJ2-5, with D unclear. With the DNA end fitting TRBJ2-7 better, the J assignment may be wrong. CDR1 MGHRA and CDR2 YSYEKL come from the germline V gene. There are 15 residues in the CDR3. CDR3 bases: TGCGCCAGCAGCCAAGACGAGGCGGAGCCCTACGAGCAGTACTTC. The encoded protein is CASSQDEAEPYEQYF.

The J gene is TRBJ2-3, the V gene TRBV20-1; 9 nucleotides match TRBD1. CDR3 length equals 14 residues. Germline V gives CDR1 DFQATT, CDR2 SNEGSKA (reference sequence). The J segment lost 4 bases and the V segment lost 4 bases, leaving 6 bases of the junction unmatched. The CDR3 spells CSATRDREADTQYF. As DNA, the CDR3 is TGCAGTGCTACCCGGGACAGGGAGGCAGATACGCAGTATTTT.

The CDR3 bases are TGTGCCACCAGTGATAACGAAGAGACCCAGTACTTC. This translates into CATSDNEETQYF. The J gene is TRBJ2-5, the V gene TRBV24-1; D is ambiguous. V was trimmed by 3 bases and J by 3 bases, leaving 4 bases between them. Germline V lookup: CDR1 KGHDR, CDR2 SFDVKD. This CDR3 is built from 12 residues.

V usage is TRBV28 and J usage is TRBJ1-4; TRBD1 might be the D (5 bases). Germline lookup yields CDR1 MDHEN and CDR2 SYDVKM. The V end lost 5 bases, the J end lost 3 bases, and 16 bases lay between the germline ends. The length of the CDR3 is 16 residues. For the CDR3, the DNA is TGTGCCAGCAGTCCCAGAGGGGCGGGGCCTAATGAAAAACTGTTTTTT. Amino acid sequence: CASSPRGAGPNEKLFF.

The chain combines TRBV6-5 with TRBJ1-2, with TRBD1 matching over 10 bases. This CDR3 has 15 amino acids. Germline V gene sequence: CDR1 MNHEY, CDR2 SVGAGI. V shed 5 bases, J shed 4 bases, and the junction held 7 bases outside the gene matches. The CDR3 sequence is CASSDMTGGVYGYTF. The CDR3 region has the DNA TGTGCCAGCAGTGACATGACAGGGGGCGTCTATGGCTACACCTTC.

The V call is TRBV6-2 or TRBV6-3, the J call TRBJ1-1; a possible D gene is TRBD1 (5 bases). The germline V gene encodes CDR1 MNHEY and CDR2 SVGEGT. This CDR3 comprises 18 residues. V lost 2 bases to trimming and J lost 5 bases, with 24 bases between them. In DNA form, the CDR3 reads TGTGCCAGCAGTTACGGAGGGGATGGAACCGTTTTTGTGACTGAAGCTTTCTTT. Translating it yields CASSYGGDGTVFVTEAFF.

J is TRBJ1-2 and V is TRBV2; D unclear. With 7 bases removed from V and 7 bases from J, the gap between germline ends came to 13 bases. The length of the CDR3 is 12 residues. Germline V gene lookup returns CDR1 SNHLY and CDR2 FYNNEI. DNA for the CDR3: TGTGCCAGCATGCGGCAGGAGGGTGGCTACACCTTC. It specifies CASMRQEGGYTF.

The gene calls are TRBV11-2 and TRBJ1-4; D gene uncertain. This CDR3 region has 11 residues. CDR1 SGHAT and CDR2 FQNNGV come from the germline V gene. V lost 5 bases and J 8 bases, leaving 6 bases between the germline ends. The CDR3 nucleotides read TGTGCCAGCAGCGTGAGGGAAAAACTGTTTTTT. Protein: CASSVREKLFF.